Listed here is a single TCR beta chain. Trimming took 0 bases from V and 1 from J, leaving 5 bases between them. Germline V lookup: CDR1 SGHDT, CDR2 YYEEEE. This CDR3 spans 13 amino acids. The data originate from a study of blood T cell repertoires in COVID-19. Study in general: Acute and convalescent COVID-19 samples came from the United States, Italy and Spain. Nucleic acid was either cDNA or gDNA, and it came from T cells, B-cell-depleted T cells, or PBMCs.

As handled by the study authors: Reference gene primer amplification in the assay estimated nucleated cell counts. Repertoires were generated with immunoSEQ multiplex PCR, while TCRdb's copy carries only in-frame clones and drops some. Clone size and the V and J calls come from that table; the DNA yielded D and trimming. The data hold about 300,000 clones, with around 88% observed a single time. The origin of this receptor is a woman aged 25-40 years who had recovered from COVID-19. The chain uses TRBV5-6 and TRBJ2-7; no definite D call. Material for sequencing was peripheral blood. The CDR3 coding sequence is TGTGCCAGCAGCTTGGTGACTTCCTACGAGCAGTACTTC. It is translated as CASSLVTSYEQYF.